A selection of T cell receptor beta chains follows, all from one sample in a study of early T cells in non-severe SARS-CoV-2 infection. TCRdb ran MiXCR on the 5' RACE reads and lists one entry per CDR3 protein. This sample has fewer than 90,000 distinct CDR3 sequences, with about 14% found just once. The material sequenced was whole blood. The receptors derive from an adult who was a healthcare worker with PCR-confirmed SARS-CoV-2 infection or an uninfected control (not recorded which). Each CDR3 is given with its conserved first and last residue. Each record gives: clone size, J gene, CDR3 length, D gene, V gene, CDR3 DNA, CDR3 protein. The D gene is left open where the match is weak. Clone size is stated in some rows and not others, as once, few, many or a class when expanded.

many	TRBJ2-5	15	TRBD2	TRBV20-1	TGCAGTGCTAGTCCCAGCGGGGGGGCCATAGAGACCCAGTACTTC	CSASPSGGAIETQYF
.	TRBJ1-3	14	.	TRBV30	TGTGCCTGGAGGACCGGGCCCGGACGGAACACCATATATTTT	CAWRTGPGRNTIYF
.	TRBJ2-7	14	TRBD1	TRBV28	TGTGCCAGCAGTCAAGACAGGGGGCTAAACGAGCAGTACTTC	CASSQDRGLNEQYF
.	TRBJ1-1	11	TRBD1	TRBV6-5	TGTGCCAGCAGAGGACAGGCCGAAGCTTTCTTT	CASRGQAEAFF
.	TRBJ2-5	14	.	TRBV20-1	TGCAGTGCTAGAGATCCTGGGGCGGGAGAGACCCAGTACTTC	CSARDPGAGETQYF
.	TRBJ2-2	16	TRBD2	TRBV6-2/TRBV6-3	TGTGCCAGCAGTCTGACTCGGGGGGGCCTGGCAGGGGAGCTGTTTTTT	CASSLTRGGLAGELFF
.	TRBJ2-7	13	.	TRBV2	TGTGCCAGCAGGGGAACCAGCTCCTACGAGCAGTACTTC	CASRGTSSYEQYF
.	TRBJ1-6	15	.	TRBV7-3	TGTGCCAGCAGCTTCCGGGGGCAATGGGGTTCACCCCTCCACTTT	CASSFRGQWGSPLHF
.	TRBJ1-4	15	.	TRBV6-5	TGTGCCAGCAGGCCCCAGGGGCACCTTAATGAAAAACTGTTTTTT	CASRPQGHLNEKLFF
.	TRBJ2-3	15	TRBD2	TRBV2	TGTGCCAGCAGTGCGGACGGGGGGGCCTCAGATACGCAGTATTTT	CASSADGGASDTQYF
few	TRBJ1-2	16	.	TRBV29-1	TGCAGCGTTGATCCGACAGGATCGCACACTTTCTATGGCTACACCTTC	CSVDPTGSHTFYGYTF
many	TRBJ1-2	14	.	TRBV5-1	TGCGCCAGCAGCTTGGAACTAGAGGGGTATGGCTACACCTTC	CASSLELEGYGYTF
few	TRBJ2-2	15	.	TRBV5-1	TGCGCCAGCAGCTACAGACAGGCCTACACCGGGGAGCTGTTTTTT	CASSYRQAYTGELFF
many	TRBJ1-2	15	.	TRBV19	TGTGCCAGTTGGAACCCCCGGGGCAGGAGCTATGGCTACACCTTC	CASWNPRGRSYGYTF
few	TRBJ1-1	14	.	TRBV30	TGTGCCTGGAGTGTACGGGGGTACAACACTGAAGCTTTCTTT	CAWSVRGYNTEAFF
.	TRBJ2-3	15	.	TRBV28	TGTGCCAGCAGTTTGGGGGCCCTTAGCACAGATACGCAGTATTTT	CASSLGALSTDTQYF
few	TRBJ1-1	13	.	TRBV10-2	TGCGCCAGCAGTCAGACAGAATTCACTGAAGCTTTCTTT	CASSQTEFTEAFF
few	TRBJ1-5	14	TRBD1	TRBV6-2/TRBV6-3	TGTGCCAGCAGTGACAGGGGGTACAATCAGCCCCAGCATTTT	CASSDRGYNQPQHF
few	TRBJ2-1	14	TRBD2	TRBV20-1	TGCAGTGCTACAACGGGGGGGGCCTACAATGAGCAGTTCTTC	CSATTGGAYNEQFF
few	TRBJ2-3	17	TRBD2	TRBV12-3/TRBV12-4	TGTGCCAGCAGCCCACTAGCGGGGACTCCTAGCACAGATACGCAGTATTTT	CASSPLAGTPSTDTQYF
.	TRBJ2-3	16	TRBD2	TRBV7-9	TGTGCCAGCAGCTGGGAGACTAGCGGGGGTTCAGATACGCAGTATTTT	CASSWETSGGSDTQYF
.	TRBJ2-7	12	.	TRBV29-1	TGCAGCGTTGAAGTTGTGGGGACCGAGCAGTACTTC	CSVEVVGTEQYF
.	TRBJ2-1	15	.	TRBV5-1	TGCGCCAGCAGCTTATCGCGGGGAGCACACAATGAGCAGTTCTTC	CASSLSRGAHNEQFF
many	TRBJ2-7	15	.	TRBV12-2	TGTGCAAGTCGCCTCGCAACAGCCGAAACCTACGAGCAGTACTTC	CASRLATAETYEQYF
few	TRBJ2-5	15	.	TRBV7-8	TGTGCCAGCAGCTTAGAGGCCCATGGAGGAGAGACCCAGTACTTC	CASSLEAHGGETQYF
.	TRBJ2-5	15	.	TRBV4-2	TGTGCCAGCAGACAACGGGCAGTTTACCAAGAGACCCAGTACTTC	CASRQRAVYQETQYF
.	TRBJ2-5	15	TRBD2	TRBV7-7	TGTGCCAGCAGCTTGACTAGCGGGGGGCGAGAGACCCAGTACTTC	CASSLTSGGRETQYF
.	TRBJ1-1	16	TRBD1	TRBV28	TGTGCCAGCAGTACCCCGGGACAGGGGGCTAGTACTGAAGCTTTCTTT	CASSTPGQGASTEAFF
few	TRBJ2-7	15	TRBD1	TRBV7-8	TGTGCCAGCAGCTCGGGACAGGCCAGCTCCTACGAGCAGTACTTC	CASSSGQASSYEQYF
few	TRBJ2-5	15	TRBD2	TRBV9	TGTGCCAGCAGCGCAGGCGGGGGGGCGGTTGAGACCCAGTACTTC	CASSAGGGAVETQYF
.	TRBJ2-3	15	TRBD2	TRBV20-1	TGCAGTGCTAGAGATCCCAGCGGGGGTAAAGATACGCAGTATTTT	CSARDPSGGKDTQYF
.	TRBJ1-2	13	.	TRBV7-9	TGTGCCAGCAGCTTACCCCCTGCGGGAGGCTACACCTTC	CASSLPPAGGYTF
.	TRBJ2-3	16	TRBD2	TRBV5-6	TGTGCCAGCAGCCCCGGGGGGGTGGTAGGTGCAGATACGCAGTATTTT	CASSPGGVVGADTQYF
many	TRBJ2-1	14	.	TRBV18	TGTGCCAGCTCACCACGTCAGGGGAGGAATGAGCAGTTCTTC	CASSPRQGRNEQFF
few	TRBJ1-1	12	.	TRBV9	TGTGCCAGCAGCGCGGGCCACACTGAAGCTTTCTTT	CASSAGHTEAFF
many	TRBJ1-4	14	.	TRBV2	TGTGCCAGCAGTAACCGGGACCGGGGTATTAAGGTGTTTTTT	CASSNRDRGIKVFF
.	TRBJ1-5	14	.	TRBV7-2	TGTGCCAGCAGCACAACACTGTCGGGTCAGCCCCAGCATTTT	CASSTTLSGQPQHF
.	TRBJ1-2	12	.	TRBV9	TGTGCCAGCAGCGTCAGTACCCTTGGCTACACCTTC	CASSVSTLGYTF
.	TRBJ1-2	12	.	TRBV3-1	TGTGCCAGCAGCCAAGACGCCTATGGCTACACCTTC	CASSQDAYGYTF
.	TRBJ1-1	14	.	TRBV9	TGTGCCAGCAGCGTAGAGGGGACCCGCACTGAAGCTTTCTTT	CASSVEGTRTEAFF
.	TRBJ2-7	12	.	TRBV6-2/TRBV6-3	TGTGCCAGCAGCAGAACAACCTACGAGCAGTACTTC	CASSRTTYEQYF
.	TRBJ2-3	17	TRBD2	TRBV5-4	TGTGCCAGCAGCCCGGCCGGGACTAGCTCTAGCACAGATACGCAGTATTTT	CASSPAGTSSSTDTQYF
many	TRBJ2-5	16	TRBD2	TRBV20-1	TGCAGTGCTAGAGATGGCCAGCGGGGGCGACAAGAGACCCAGTACTTC	CSARDGQRGRQETQYF
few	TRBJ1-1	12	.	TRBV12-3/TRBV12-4	TGTGCCAGCAGTTTAGCGCTTAATGAAGCTTTCTTT	CASSLALNEAFF
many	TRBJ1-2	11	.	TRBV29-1	TGCAGCGTTGCCGGAGGCTATGGCTACACCTTC	CSVAGGYGYTF